One sample yielded the 20 T cell receptor beta chains listed below, sequenced in a study of CXCR3-negative and CXCR3-positive naive CD8 T cells. Their antigens remain unidentified. TRB cDNA was prepared as libraries by UMI-labeled 5' RACE. Each CDR3 protein gets one entry in TCRdb, which reprocessed the 5' RACE reads and gives no DNA. There are more than 80,000 distinct CDR3 sequences in the sample, with roughly 0.4% held by the top ten. Study outcomes and limitations: Comparison of naive cells showed more hydrophobic TRB CDR3s in CXCR3-positive than in CXCR3-negative naive cells.

Sequencing was carried out using naive CXCR3+ CD8+ T cells from blood. Noted subset: CD45RO-CCR7+CD27+CD95- naive CD8+ T cells expressing CXCR3 (TNR3+). Source of these receptors: a human donor in good health. Some clones in this sample may be carry-over from other donors' samples.

This chain joins TRBV19 and TRBJ1-1; TCRdb's D gene call, TRBD1, goes unchecked for lack of DNA. The germline V gene has CDR1 LNHDA and CDR2 SQIVND (reference sequence). This CDR3 is built from 17 residues. CDR3 region: CASSILGTGGRNTEAFF.

The CDR3 loop reads CASSSRFVGDSYEQYF. This chain uses TRBV27 with TRBJ2-7. The CDR3 extends over 16 amino acids. Germline CDR1 is MNHEY and CDR2 is SMNVEV (reference sequence).

The chain is built from TRBV15 and TRBJ1-5. This CDR3 has 17 amino acids. CDR1 LNHNV and CDR2 YYDKDF come from the germline V gene (reference sequence). The CDR3 is CATSRDSKAPTNQPQHF.

This sequence joins TRBV29-1 and TRBJ1-3; the D call from TCRdb, TRBD1, cannot be confirmed without DNA. CDR1 and CDR2 (germline): SQVTM, ANQGSEA. The CDR3 runs 13 residues. The CDR3 region is CSAVTGGGNTIYF.

The chain carries TRBV30 and TRBJ2-1; TCRdb lists TRBD2, though no DNA is available to test this call. Looked up from germline, CDR1 is GTSNPN and CDR2 is SVGIG (reference sequence). The CDR3 sequence is 14 residues long. This chain's CDR3 is CAWAAGGTVYEQFF. Using reference TRBV30 and TRBJ2-1 for the parts outside the CDR3, the full variable domain is SQTIHQWPATLVQPVGSPLSLECTVEGTSNPNLYWYRQAAGRGLQLLFYSVGIGQISSEVPQNLSASRPQDRQFILSSKKLLLSDSGFYLCAWAAGGTVYEQFFGPGTRLTVL.

The chain joins TRBV14 to TRBJ2-3. CDR3 length: 12 amino acids. Germline V gives CDR1 SGHDN, CDR2 FVKESK. CDR3 in amino acids: CASSQEADTQYF.

V is TRBV29-1 and J is TRBJ2-4; TCRdb gives TRBD1 as the D gene, but with no DNA this cannot be confirmed. The germline CDR1 and CDR2 sequences are SQVTM and ANQGSEA. The CDR3 loop spans 15 amino acids. This CDR3 is CSVETAGTGFDIQYF.

This rearrangement joins TRBV20-1 to TRBJ2-3; TCRdb selects TRBD2, and the lack of DNA leaves this call unchecked. Looked up from germline, CDR1 is DFQATT and CDR2 is SNEGSKA (reference sequence). CDR3 size: 18 residues. The CDR3 loop is CSARDLIGSGGGTDTQYF.

The chain recombines TRBV27 with TRBJ2-1; TCRdb's D call of TRBD2 is untestable without DNA. Germline-derived CDR1 and CDR2 are MNHEY and SMNVEV (reference sequence). The CDR3 contains 15 residues. Here the CDR3 reads CASSPGLAEYNEQFF.

V and J are TRBV2 and TRBJ2-2; TCRdb's D call of TRBD2 is untestable without DNA. The CDR3 totals 15 residues. Germline CDR1 SNHLY, CDR2 FYNNEI. CDR3 protein: CASSGLAENTGELFF.

CDR3 amino acids: CASSSRRRGQETQYF. This rearrangement joins TRBV11-3 to TRBJ2-5; TCRdb proposes TRBD1, but this gene call is untestable without DNA. The CDR3 totals 15 residues. Germline V gene sequence: CDR1 SGHNT, CDR2 YENEEA.

The chain carries TRBV2 and TRBJ2-7. Germline CDR1 is SNHLY and CDR2 is FYNNEI. This CDR3 has 15 residues. CDR3 loop: CASSEFGGFSYEQYF.

The rearrangement joins TRBV27 to TRBJ1-2; TCRdb proposes TRBD1, but this gene call is untestable without DNA. The germline V gene encodes CDR1 MNHEY and CDR2 SMNVEV (reference sequence). There are 13 residues in the CDR3. This CDR3 reads CASSFQGSGGYTF.

The chain carries TRBV29-1 and TRBJ2-7. The CDR3 covers 15 residues. The V gene's germline CDR1 is SQVTM and CDR2 ANQGSEA. The CDR3 reads CSVEAPAGDHYEQYF.

The CDR3 sequence is CSVVKGAGEQFF. The chain is built from TRBV29-1 and TRBJ2-1; the D call from TCRdb, TRBD1, cannot be confirmed without DNA. Germline CDR1 is SQVTM and CDR2 is ANQGSEA. The CDR3 has 12 amino acids.

The chain uses TRBV3-1 and TRBJ1-5; the D gene TCRdb calls, TRBD1, cannot be checked with no DNA. Germline V lookup: CDR1 LGHDT, CDR2 YNNKEL (reference sequence). The CDR3 is 16 residues long. The CDR3 here is CASSQDRTRGAQPQHF.

This chain joins TRBV15 and TRBJ2-7. Germline CDR1 LNHNV, CDR2 YYDKDF (reference sequence). The CDR3 is made up of 13 amino acids. The CDR3: CATSRLIWDEQYF.

The V gene is TRBV20-1, the J gene TRBJ2-3; absent DNA, TCRdb's TRBD1 call cannot be checked. CDR3 length: 17 amino acids. From germline, CDR1 is DFQATT and CDR2 SNEGSKA (reference sequence). The CDR3 sequence: CSARDLWDQGAVDTQYF.

The rearrangement joins TRBV4-3 to TRBJ1-1; TCRdb proposes TRBD1, but this gene call is untestable without DNA. Germline loops: CDR1 LGHNA, CDR2 YSLEER. The CDR3 covers 14 residues. CDR3 sequence: CASTQGQGDTEAFF.

The chain recombines TRBV29-1 with TRBJ2-1; checking the TCRdb D call of TRBD2 is not possible without DNA. Germline V gene sequence: CDR1 SQVTM, CDR2 ANQGSEA. The length of the CDR3 is 17 residues. CDR3 sequence: CSVHGTSGSSSYNEQFF.